This is a list of T cell receptor beta chains from one sample in a study of early T cells in non-severe SARS-CoV-2 infection. TCRdb redid the calling of the 5' RACE reads with MiXCR, one entry per CDR3 protein. The repertoire holds roughly 25,000 distinct CDR3 sequences, with about 4.4% as singletons. Sequencing used whole blood. These receptors were taken from an adult who was a healthcare worker with PCR-confirmed SARS-CoV-2 infection or an uninfected control (not recorded which). Each CDR3 is given with its conserved first and last residue. D genes are given only for firm matches. Size is omitted from some rows. Given values are once, few, many or a class for expanded clones.

TRBJ2-1	-	-	TRBV21-1	CASSLGGQGVNEQFF	TGTGCCAGCAGCCTAGGGGGACAGGGGGTAAATGAGCAGTTCTTC
TRBJ2-1	many	TRBD1	TRBV6-1	CASSSGTGFNNEQFF	TGTGCCAGCAGTTCCGGGACAGGGTTCAACAATGAGCAGTTCTTC
TRBJ2-1	-	TRBD2	TRBV6-5	CASSYRDYPVSEQFF	TGTGCCAGCAGTTACCGGGACTACCCCGTTAGTGAGCAGTTCTTC
TRBJ1-2	many	TRBD1	TRBV5-5	CASSRDSTLNYGYTF	TGTGCCAGCAGCAGGGACAGTACCCTAAACTATGGCTACACCTTC
TRBJ2-7	many	-	TRBV29-1	CSVGQAWDYEQYF	TGCAGCGTTGGCCAGGCTTGGGACTACGAGCAGTACTTC
TRBJ1-1	few	-	TRBV30	CAWSAIAEAFF	TGTGCCTGGAGTGCCATAGCCGAAGCTTTCTTT
TRBJ2-2	many	-	TRBV27	CASRPEGGELFF	TGTGCCAGCAGGCCAGAGGGCGGGGAGCTGTTTTTT
TRBJ2-5	many	-	TRBV28	CASSLLQGGETQYF	TGTGCCAGCAGCTTACTGCAGGGCGGAGAGACCCAGTACTTC
TRBJ1-5	many	-	TRBV7-8	CASSPTGSLQPQHF	TGTGCCAGCAGCCCCACAGGGTCTCTTCAGCCCCAGCATTTT
TRBJ2-7	few	-	TRBV9	CASSPRGTPGYEQYF	TGTGCCAGCAGCCCCCGTGGGACTCCGGGATACGAGCAGTACTTC
TRBJ2-1	many	TRBD2	TRBV6-6	CASSGSLAGWLDEQFF	TGTGCCAGCAGCGGCTCTTTAGCGGGATGGTTGGATGAGCAGTTCTTC
TRBJ1-1	many	-	TRBV20-1	CSARGGADEAFF	TGCAGTGCTAGAGGGGGGGCGGATGAAGCTTTCTTT
TRBJ2-7	many	-	TRBV29-1	CSVVRDYEQYF	TGCAGCGTCGTGAGGGACTACGAGCAGTACTTC
TRBJ2-1	many	TRBD2	TRBV6-2/TRBV6-3	CASSYFTSGGARDEQFF	TGTGCCAGCAGTTACTTCACTAGCGGGGGGGCCAGGGATGAGCAGTTCTTC
TRBJ2-5	few	-	TRBV28	CASRTRHRGYQETQYF	TGTGCCAGCAGAACCAGGCATCGGGGTTATCAAGAGACCCAGTACTTC
TRBJ2-1	-	TRBD2	TRBV18	CASSPGGGAYSEQFF	TGTGCCAGCTCACCAGGCGGGGGAGCCTACAGTGAGCAGTTCTTC
TRBJ1-1	few	-	TRBV3-1	CASSQRGLGTEAFF	TGTGCCAGCAGCCAAAGAGGGTTGGGCACTGAAGCTTTCTTT
TRBJ2-1	-	TRBD2	TRBV5-4	CASSASGSSYNEQLF	TGTGCCAGCAGCGCTAGCGGGAGCTCCTACAATGAGCAGCTCTTC
TRBJ2-7	many	-	TRBV20-1	CSARKATEGEQYF	TGCAGTGCTAGAAAGGCCACCGAGGGGGAGCAGTACTTC
TRBJ2-5	many	-	TRBV24-1	CATSRRAEKAGTQYF	TGTGCCACCAGTCGGCGGGCCGAAAAAGCAGGGACCCAGTACTTC
TRBJ2-3	medium-sized	-	TRBV11-2	CASSLRREGGDTQYF	TGTGCCAGCAGCTTAAGGCGGGAAGGGGGCGATACGCAGTATTTT
TRBJ2-7	many	TRBD2	TRBV4-3	CASSQDAGIAGTSSYEQYF	TGCGCCAGCAGCCAAGATGCCGGGATAGCGGGAACTAGCTCCTACGAGCAGTACTTC
TRBJ2-3	many	-	TRBV14	CASSQDIASRSTDTQYF	TGTGCCAGCAGCCAAGATATAGCCAGCCGGAGCACAGATACGCAGTATTTT
TRBJ2-5	many	TRBD2	TRBV27	CATRLAGGGETQYF	TGTGCCACCAGACTAGCGGGGGGAGGAGAGACCCAGTACTTC
TRBJ2-1	many	TRBD2	TRBV7-2	CASSLTSGRRSEQFF	TGTGCCAGCAGCCTCACTAGCGGGAGAAGGAGTGAGCAGTTCTTC
TRBJ2-6	few	-	TRBV21-1	CASSNEDFDSGANVLTF	TGTGCCAGCAGCAATGAGGACTTTGACTCTGGGGCCAACGTCCTGACTTTC
TRBJ2-7	once	-	TRBV6-2/TRBV6-3	CASSYTEGVGPARQYF	TGTGCCAGCAGTTACACCGAGGGGGTGGGACCTGCACGGCAGTACTTC
TRBJ2-3	-	TRBD2	TRBV6-2/TRBV6-3	CASSPSGATDTQYF	TGTGCCAGCAGTCCTAGCGGGGCCACAGATACGCAGTATTTT
TRBJ1-5	many	-	TRBV20-1	CSASGGQVNQPQHF	TGCAGTGCTAGCGGGGGGCAAGTTAATCAGCCCCAGCATTTT
TRBJ1-2	-	-	TRBV15	CATSRVGHFGYTF	TGTGCCACCAGCAGAGTAGGGCATTTTGGCTACACCTTC
TRBJ2-1	many	-	TRBV19	CASSNYRFPYNEQFF	TGTGCCAGTAGTAACTACAGGTTCCCTTACAATGAGCAGTTCTTC
TRBJ1-3	many	TRBD1	TRBV7-8	CASSLVVGTGLLNSGNTIYF	TGTGCCAGCAGCTTAGTAGTCGGGACAGGGCTTTTAAACTCTGGAAACACCATATATTTT
TRBJ1-5	many	-	TRBV4-2	CASSQDIGQTNQPQHF	TGTGCCAGCAGCCAAGATATAGGGCAGACTAATCAGCCCCAGCATTTT
TRBJ1-4	few	TRBD1	TRBV3-1	CASSHRQGPLNEKLFF	TGTGCCAGCAGCCACAGACAGGGACCCCTTAATGAAAAACTGTTTTTT
TRBJ1-1	many	TRBD1	TRBV28	CASYGTGGTEAFF	TGTGCCAGCTACGGGACAGGCGGCACTGAAGCTTTCTTT
TRBJ2-3	many	-	TRBV20-1	CSAFIGGTDTQYF	TGCAGTGCTTTCATAGGGGGCACAGATACGCAGTATTTT
TRBJ2-7	many	-	TRBV29-1	CSVGMRGKTNYEQYF	TGCAGCGTTGGTATGAGGGGTAAAACTAACTACGAGCAGTACTTC
TRBJ2-7	many	-	TRBV20-1	CSGHNHLSDEQYF	TGCAGTGGCCACAATCACCTGTCCGACGAGCAGTACTTC
TRBJ2-1	many	-	TRBV2	CASSQITYNEQFF	TGTGCCAGCAGTCAGATTACTTACAATGAGCAGTTCTTC
TRBJ2-5	-	-	TRBV5-4	CASSLSTGPEKAQYF	TGTGCCAGCAGCTTGTCTACAGGGCCAGAGAAGGCCCAGTACTTC
TRBJ2-1	many	-	TRBV11-2	CASKRRGNNEQFF	TGTGCCAGCAAACGCCGGGGAAACAATGAGCAGTTCTTC
TRBJ2-7	many	-	TRBV28	CASKELYEQYF	TGTGCCAGCAAAGAACTCTACGAGCAGTACTTC
TRBJ2-3	many	-	TRBV7-9	CASSLQKRTSTDTQYF	TGTGCCAGCAGCTTACAAAAGCGGACTAGCACAGATACGCAGTATTTT
TRBJ2-3	many	TRBD2	TRBV12-3/TRBV12-4	CASSLRLAGETDTQYF	TGTGCCAGCAGTCTCAGACTAGCGGGTGAGACAGATACGCAGTATTTT
TRBJ2-3	-	-	TRBV6-6	CASSARGVTDTQYF	TGTGCCAGCAGTGCCCGAGGGGTTACAGATACGCAGTATTTT
TRBJ2-1	medium-sized	-	TRBV12-3/TRBV12-4	CASTPGDEQFF	TGTGCCAGCACCCCGGGGGATGAGCAGTTCTTC
TRBJ2-7	once	TRBD2	TRBV6-6	CASSFRIFAGTSGSLYEQYF	TGTGCCAGCAGTTTCCGAATCTTTGCCGGGACTAGCGGGAGCTTATACGAGCAGTACTTC
TRBJ2-1	many	TRBD2	TRBV10-2	CASSEHPSGSHNEQFF	TGCGCCAGCAGTGAGCATCCTAGCGGGAGCCACAATGAGCAGTTCTTC
TRBJ1-6	many	TRBD1	TRBV7-9	CASSSTGTGFSPLHF	TGTGCCAGCAGCTCCACCGGGACAGGGTTCTCACCCCTCCACTTT